This passage covers 21 T cell receptor beta chains from one sample sequenced in a study of blood T cell repertoires in COVID-19 (dated by TCRdb to 2020 to 2022). The protocol used for the library was the immunoSEQ multiplex PCR assay. The immuneACCESS repertoire file appears here via TCRdb, limited to in-frame rearrangements. These files lack a portion of the clones; in checked studies, under half of the deficit traces to unresolved V genes, and the cause of the others is not known. For this sample the table gives approximately 300,000 clones, of which 85% to 90% were detected only once. Approximately 2% of the sample goes to the ten largest clones. The source material was peripheral blood. These receptors came from a woman younger than 45 with COVID-19, enrolled during active disease.

This chain links TRBV5-1 with TRBJ1-5, with D maybe TRBD1 (5 bases). Between the trimmed V and J ends, which lost 0 bases and 4 bases, there was a span of 11 bases. The V gene's germline CDR1 is SGHRS and CDR2 YFSETQ. The CDR3 is made up of 15 amino acids. CDR3: CASSLEGVLNQPQHF. The DNA of the CDR3 is TGCGCCAGCAGCTTGGAAGGGGTTCTTAATCAGCCCCAGCATTTT. Looking up the rest from reference TRBV5-1 and TRBJ1-5 gives the full variable domain: KAGVTQTPRYLIKTRGQQVTLSCSPISGHRSVSWYQQTPGQGLQFLFEYFSETQRNKGNFPGRFSGRQFSNSRSEMNVSTLELGDSALYLCASSLEGVLNQPQHFGDGTRLSIL.

J is TRBJ2-3 and V is TRBV9; D is perhaps TRBD2 (7 bases). There are 15 residues in the CDR3. V was shortened by 3 bases and J by 2 bases, with 13 bases between the two germline ends. From germline, CDR1 is SGDLS and CDR2 YYNGEE. CDR3: CASSGRGGDTDTQYF. CDR3 in DNA: TGTGCCAGCAGCGGGAGAGGGGGGGACACAGATACGCAGTATTTT.

The V and J genes are TRBV4-1 and TRBJ1-1; D is ambiguous. Germline CDR1 reads MGHRA; CDR2 reads YSYEKL. Trimming left V 0 bases short and J 1 base short, with 6 bases between. The CDR3 covers 14 residues. CDR3 loop: CASSQDSGNTEAFF. The CDR3 nucleotides read TGCGCCAGCAGCCAAGATTCAGGGAACACTGAAGCTTTCTTT.

This clone came up a few times. The rearrangement uses TRBV5-5 and TRBJ2-2, with no clear D. CDR1 and CDR2 (germline): SGHKS, YYEKEE (reference sequence). V was clipped by 3 bases and J by 1 base, with 4 bases between them. The length of the CDR3 is 13 residues. The CDR3 DNA reads as TGTGCCAGCAGCTCCTTGAACACCGGGGAGCTGTTTTTT. Its translation: CASSSLNTGELFF. The whole variable domain, filled in from reference TRBV5-5 and TRBJ2-2, reads DAGVTQSPTHLIKTRGQQVTLRCSPISGHKSVSWYQQVLGQGPQFIFQYYEKEERGRGNFPDRFSARQFPNYSSELNVNALLLGDSALYLCASSSLNTGELFFGEGSRLTVL.

The chain links TRBV7-8 to TRBJ2-1; 9 bases are shared with TRBD2. V shed 2 bases, J shed 4 bases, and the junction held 6 bases outside the gene matches. From germline, CDR1 is SGHVS and CDR2 FQNEAQ. The CDR3 contains 16 residues. The CDR3: CASSLQGSGGYNEQFF. The CDR3 DNA reads as TGTGCCAGCAGCTTACAGGGCAGCGGGGGGTACAATGAGCAGTTCTTC.

The chain has TRBV4-1 and TRBJ2-7; TRBD2 matches 10 bases. The CDR3 length is 16 residues. Losses at the gene ends were 0 bases for V and 6 bases for J; bases not matched to a gene: 8. The germline CDR1 and CDR2 sequences are MGHRA and YSYEKL. The CDR3 DNA follows: TGCGCCAGCAGCCAAGAAGTAGCGGGGGGCCCGGGCGAGCAGTACTTC. It is translated as CASSQEVAGGPGEQYF.

The chain links TRBV5-5 to TRBJ1-5, with D possibly being TRBD1 (6 bases). This CDR3 comprises 15 residues. Germline V gene sequence: CDR1 SGHKS, CDR2 YYEKEE (reference sequence). V lost 0 bases to trimming and J lost 3 bases, with 10 bases between them. The chain's CDR3 is CASSLEGQINQPQHF. The DNA for the CDR3 is TGTGCCAGCAGCTTGGAGGGACAAATCAATCAGCCCCAGCATTTT. Supplemented by reference TRBV5-5 and TRBJ1-5, the full variable domain reads DAGVTQSPTHLIKTRGQQVTLRCSPISGHKSVSWYQQVLGQGPQFIFQYYEKEERGRGNFPDRFSARQFPNYSSELNVNALLLGDSALYLCASSLEGQINQPQHFGDGTRLSIL.

The chain carries TRBV7-9 and TRBJ1-1, with a tentative D call TRBD1 (6 bases). Trimming cost V 5 bases and J 1 base, with 11 bases left between them. The CDR3 is made up of 14 amino acids. Germline-derived CDR1 and CDR2 are SEHNR and FQNEAQ (reference sequence). The CDR3 spells CASSILDRNTEAFF. Here the CDR3 DNA reads TGTGCCAGCAGCATTTTGGACAGGAACACTGAAGCTTTCTTT.

This clone was observed a few times. Other DNA sequences from this sample encode an identical CDR3 as well. The chain recombines TRBV18 with TRBJ1-5; a possible D gene is TRBD1 (6 bases). Per the germline V gene, CDR1 is KGHSH and CDR2 is LQKENI. Trimming removed 2 bases from V and 4 bases from J, with 12 bases in between. CDR3 length: 15 amino acids. The CDR3 spells CASSPETGSNQPQHF. The CDR3 DNA sequence: TGTGCCAGCTCACCAGAAACAGGGAGTAATCAGCCCCAGCATTTT.

The chain carries TRBV5-4 and TRBJ2-7; D remains unclear. The CDR3 consists of 13 residues. The ends were cut back, 0 bases at V and 2 bases at J, with 6 bases in the middle. Germline V gives CDR1 SGHNT, CDR2 YYREEE (reference sequence). CDR3 region: CASSLGEAYEQYF. The DNA of the CDR3 is TGTGCCAGCAGCTTGGGCGAAGCCTACGAGCAGTACTTC.

The chain links TRBV27 to TRBJ2-5, with D perhaps matching TRBD1 (5 bases). Germline V CDR1 and CDR2: MNHEY, SMNVEV (reference sequence). The V end was cut by 6 bases, the J end by 2 bases, with 10 bases between. The CDR3 is made up of 13 amino acids. The CDR3 DNA follows: TGTGCCAGCAGCCCGACAGATCAAGAGACCCAGTACTTC. It is translated as CASSPTDQETQYF.

This clone is a singleton in its sample. This chain connects TRBV3-1 (or the pseudogene TRBV3-2) to TRBJ1-2; 12 bases align to TRBD1. Germline V gives CDR1 LGHDT, CDR2 YNNKEL (reference sequence). CDR3 size: 15 residues. V lost 3 bases and J lost 8; bases outside the gene matches: 7. In DNA, the CDR3 is TGTGCCAGCAGCCATATGGGACAGGGGGCGCTCGGCTACACCTTC. Translation gives CASSHMGQGALGYTF.

This clone was counted once. V is TRBV7-9 and J is TRBJ1-1, with D possibly TRBD1 on 5 matching bases. V was pared by 7 bases and J by 8 bases, with 20 bases between. CDR3 length: 14 residues. Per the germline V gene, CDR1 is SEHNR and CDR2 is FQNEAQ (reference sequence). The CDR3 DNA sequence: TGTGCCAGCACCGCGGGAGGGGCCCGGAGGGAAGCTTTCTTT. This translates into CASTAGGARREAFF. The full variable domain, completed using reference TRBV7-9 and TRBJ1-1, is DTGVSQNPRHKITKRGQNVTFRCDPISEHNRLYWYRQTLGQGPEFLTYFQNEAQLEKSRLLSDRFSAERPKGSFSTLEIQRTEQGDSAMYLCASTAGGARREAFFGQGTRLTVV.

The chain combines TRBV9 with TRBJ1-2; maybe TRBD1 (6 bases). The CDR3 spans 14 residues. V was shortened by 7 bases and J by 4 bases, with 17 bases between the two germline ends. Germline assignment: CDR1 SGDLS and CDR2 YYNGEE. The chain's CDR3 is CASARNQGSYGYTF. CDR3 DNA sequence: TGTGCCAGCGCGAGAAACCAGGGGTCCTATGGCTACACCTTC.

This chain joins TRBV27 and TRBJ1-2; 10 bases agree with TRBD1. The germline CDR1 and CDR2 sequences are MNHEY and SMNVEV (reference sequence). The CDR3 extends over 16 amino acids. V was pared by 4 bases and J by 1 base, with 6 bases of the junction left unmatched. The chain's CDR3 is CASSWTGGRNNYGYTF. CDR3 DNA sequence: TGTGCCAGCAGTTGGACAGGGGGTAGAAATAACTATGGCTACACCTTC.

This chain connects TRBV15 to TRBJ1-3, with a possible D match to TRBD1 (6 bases). Germline CDR1 reads LNHNV; CDR2 reads YYDKDF (reference sequence). The CDR3 loop spans 17 amino acids. Trimming took 0 bases from V and 10 from J, leaving 22 bases between them. This CDR3 is CATSRDGTSGGPGTIYF. The CDR3, as DNA: TGTGCCACCAGCAGAGATGGGACATCCGGGGGGCCCGGGACCATATATTTT.

This clone was counted only a few times. V and J are TRBV2 and TRBJ2-1; 9 nucleotides align to TRBD2. Losses at the gene ends were 1 base for V and 9 bases for J; bases not matched to a gene: 7. CDR3 length: 15 residues. CDR1 SNHLY and CDR2 FYNNEI come from the germline V gene. The CDR3 region has the DNA TGTGCCAGCAGTGAAGAGGCGGGGGGGCGGAGTGAGCAGTTCTTC. Its translation: CASSEEAGGRSEQFF.

This clone was counted only a few times. The chain uses TRBV6-4 and TRBJ2-3; 12 bases are a match to TRBD2. Per the germline V gene, CDR1 is MRHNA and CDR2 is SNTAGT. The CDR3 spans 17 residues. Trimming took 0 bases from V and 1 from J; bases not matched to a gene: 2. CDR3: CASSDSTSGGGTDTQYF. The CDR3 DNA is TGTGCCAGCAGTGACTCGACTAGCGGGGGAGGCACAGATACGCAGTATTTT.

The V and J genes are TRBV12-3 or TRBV12-4 and TRBJ1-2, with D possibly being TRBD1 (6 bases). The CDR3 has 12 residues. V shed 5 bases and J shed 5 bases, with 9 bases lying between them. CDR3 sequence: CASSTTGYGYTF. The CDR3 region has the DNA TGTGCCAGCAGTACAACAGGGTATGGCTACACCTTC.

The chain couples TRBV5-1 to TRBJ1-1; D is ambiguous. Germline CDR1 reads SGHRS; CDR2 reads YFSETQ. The CDR3 is 12 residues long. V shed 4 bases and J shed 6 bases, with 10 bases lying between them. The CDR3 DNA is TGCGCCAGCAGCGGTCCGGGATCTGAAGCTTTCTTT. It is translated as CASSGPGSEAFF.

The rearrangement links TRBV19 to TRBJ1-1; maybe TRBD1 (5 bases). Germline values: CDR1 LNHDA, CDR2 SQIVND (reference sequence). V was cut by 1 base and J by 0 bases, with 6 bases left in between. The CDR3 runs to 14 residues. Written as DNA, the CDR3 is TGTGCCAGTAGTATAGGGGGCGTGAACACTGAAGCTTTCTTT. As protein: CASSIGGVNTEAFF.